The 14 T cell receptor beta chains presented below share a single source sample, sequenced in a study of cytomegalovirus exposure and HLA in healthy donors. PCR used 60 Vbeta primers and 13 Jbeta primers. Sequencing was performed with immunoSEQ multiplex PCR; in TCRdb, only in-frame clones are kept and a portion is missing. The table records around 63,000 clones, roughly 84% of them present only once. The sample was PBMCs. The receptors shown here come from a woman in her 30s in good health and CMV-seronegative.

Comments on this clone: The junction and the germline gene differ at one end; a read error may be behind it. The chain is built from TRBV2 and TRBJ2-5, with D tentatively TRBD1 (6 bases). The CDR3 is 13 residues long. The V gene's germline CDR1 is SNHLY and CDR2 FYNNEI. CDR3 region: CASSDGVQGRGHF. Here the CDR3 DNA reads TGTGCCAGCAGTGATGGGGTCCAGGGGAGAGGGCACTTC.

The chain is built from TRBV15 and TRBJ1-5; D uncertain. The length of the CDR3 is 15 residues. The V gene's germline CDR1 is LNHNV and CDR2 YYDKDF (reference sequence). V lost 1 base and J 3 bases, leaving 10 bases between the germline ends. CDR3 DNA: TGTGCCACCAGCAGAGGAATGGAGGACAATCAGCCCCAGCATTTT. It yields the protein CATSRGMEDNQPQHF.

J is TRBJ2-6 and V is TRBV30; possibly TRBD1 or TRBD2 for D (5 bases each). The CDR3 consists of 13 residues. Germline V gene lookup returns CDR1 GTSNPN and CDR2 SVGIG (reference sequence). Trimming stripped 8 bases from V and 4 bases from J, with 12 bases between. The DNA for the CDR3 is TGTGCCCGGGGTGGGGCCGGGGCCAACGTCCTGACTTTC. Translated, it gives CARGGAGANVLTF. The variable domain in full, completed from reference TRBV30 and TRBJ2-6, reads SQTIHQWPATLVQPVGSPLSLECTVEGTSNPNLYWYRQAAGRGLQLLFYSVGIGQISSEVPQNLSASRPQDRQFILSSKKLLLSDSGFYLCARGGAGANVLTFGAGSRLTVL.

This chain links TRBV5-5 with TRBJ1-1; 7 bases line up with TRBD1. This CDR3 comprises 14 residues. V lost 2 bases, J lost 1 base, and 2 bases stayed unmatched. Germline lookup yields CDR1 SGHKS and CDR2 YYEKEE (reference sequence). CDR3 residues: CASSFRGENTEAFF. The CDR3 DNA follows: TGTGCCAGCAGCTTCAGGGGGGAGAACACTGAAGCTTTCTTT.

V is TRBV15 and J is TRBJ2-7; D perhaps matches TRBD1 (6 bases). V gave up 0 bases and J gave up 6 bases, with 15 bases separating them. The CDR3 consists of 15 residues. Germline V lookup: CDR1 LNHNV, CDR2 YYDKDF (reference sequence). CDR3 nucleotides: TGTGCCACCAGCAGAGATCAGGGGCCTCTGGGCGAGCAGTACTTC. Translation: CATSRDQGPLGEQYF.

This rearrangement joins TRBV7-2 to TRBJ2-4; 10 bases map to TRBD2. Germline-derived CDR1 and CDR2 are SGHTA and FQGNSA. With V trimmed by 5 bases and J by 5 bases, 3 bases remained unmatched. This CDR3 spans 14 amino acids. CDR3 bases: TGTGCCAGCAGCCTAAGCGGGGGGGAAAACATTCAGTACTTC. Protein sequence: CASSLSGGENIQYF.

The chain recombines TRBV30 with TRBJ1-1, with TRBD1 as a possible D gene (6 bases). The CDR3 length is 16 residues. In germline, CDR1 is GTSNPN, CDR2 SVGIG (reference sequence). V lost 1 base and J 0 bases, leaving 15 bases between the germline ends. In nucleotides, the CDR3 is TGTGCCTGGAGTGCAGGGGACATCCACATGAACACTGAAGCTTTCTTT. Translated, it gives CAWSAGDIHMNTEAFF.

This chain links TRBV12-5 with TRBJ1-2; possibly TRBD1 for D (5 bases). From germline, CDR1 is LGHNT and CDR2 FRNRAP. Trimming took 7 bases from V and 6 from J, leaving 15 bases between them. The CDR3 extends over 13 amino acids. CDR3 loop: CASAQTEDHGYTF. The CDR3, as DNA: TGTGCTAGTGCCCAGACAGAGGATCATGGCTACACCTTC.

This clone has a handful of counts. Other DNA sequences in this sample translate to the same CDR3. The chain joins TRBV19 to TRBJ1-1, with D possibly matching TRBD1 (5 bases). Per germline, CDR1 LNHDA and CDR2 SQIVND (reference sequence). The CDR3 sequence is 12 residues long. V lost 8 bases to trimming and J lost 1 base, with 8 bases between them. The CDR3 bases are TGTGCCAGTCGTACAGGGAACACTGAAGCTTTCTTT. It is translated as CASRTGNTEAFF.

As to this clone: Germline and junction disagree at one end, which may indicate a read error. The chain is built from TRBV19 and TRBJ2-2; tentative D call: TRBD1 (6 bases). CDR1 and CDR2 from the germline V gene are LNHDA and SQIVND (reference sequence). This CDR3 is built from 16 residues. DNA of the CDR3: TGTGCCAGTAGTATAGTTGGACAGCTGAACGCCGGGGAGCTGTTTTTT. Translated: CASSIVGQLNAGELFF. The whole variable domain, filled in from reference TRBV19 and TRBJ2-2, reads DGGITQSPKYLFRKEGQNVTLSCEQNLNHDAMYWYRQDPGQGLRLIYYSQIVNDFQKGDIAEGYSVSREKKESFPLTVTSAQKNPTAFYLCASSIVGQLNAGELFFGEGSRLTVL.

This clone was observed a single time. An end of the junction does not agree with germline; a read error may underlie this. The chain has TRBV27 and TRBJ2-3, with TRBD2 identical over 10 bases. Germline CDR1 reads MNHEY; CDR2 reads SMNVEV (reference sequence). This CDR3 is built from 16 residues. This CDR3 is CASSSFSSGSIDTQYF. The CDR3 DNA follows: TGTGCCAGCAGTTCTTTTTCTAGCGGGAGCATAGATACGCAGTATTTT.

This clone came up once. The J gene is TRBJ1-2, the V gene TRBV2; D remains unclear. The CDR3 covers 13 residues. The germline V gene has CDR1 SNHLY and CDR2 FYNNEI. The ends were cut back, 6 bases at V and 5 bases at J, with 13 bases in the middle. The CDR3 DNA reads as TGTGCCAGCAGGGGTGGGCTCGGTTATGGCTACACCTTC. This gives the protein CASRGGLGYGYTF.

This chain uses TRBV7-2 with TRBJ1-3, with D perhaps matching TRBD1 (6 bases). Trimming cost V 5 bases and J 0 bases, with 11 bases left between them. Germline V CDR1 and CDR2: SGHTA, FQGNSA. The CDR3 extends over 15 amino acids. The CDR3 region has the DNA TGTGCCAGCAGCCAGGGACACCGCTCTGGAAACACCATATATTTT. This encodes CASSQGHRSGNTIYF. Full variable domain (rest looked up from reference TRBV7-2 and TRBJ1-3): GAGVSQSPSNKVTEKGKDVELRCDPISGHTALYWYRQSLGQGLEFLIYFQGNSAPDKSGLPSDRFSAERTGGSVSTLTIQRTQQEDSAVYLCASSQGHRSGNTIYFGEGSWLTVV.

The rearrangement uses TRBV5-1 and TRBJ1-5; D gene unclear. CDR3 length: 17 residues. V was clipped by 0 bases and J by 2 bases, with 15 bases between them. Germline assignment: CDR1 SGHRS and CDR2 YFSETQ. The CDR3 region has the DNA TGCGCCAGCAGCTTGGCCCCACCCGGGGAGGGCAATCAGCCCCAGCATTTT. It codes for CASSLAPPGEGNQPQHF.